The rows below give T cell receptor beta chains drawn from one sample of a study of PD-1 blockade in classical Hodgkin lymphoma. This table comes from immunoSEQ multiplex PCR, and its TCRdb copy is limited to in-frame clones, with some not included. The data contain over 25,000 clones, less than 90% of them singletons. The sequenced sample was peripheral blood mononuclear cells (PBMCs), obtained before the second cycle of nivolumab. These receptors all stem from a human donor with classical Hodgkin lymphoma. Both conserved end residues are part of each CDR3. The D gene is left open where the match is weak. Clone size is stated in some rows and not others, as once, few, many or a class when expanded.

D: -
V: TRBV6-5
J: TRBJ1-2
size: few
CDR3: CASSRDGGYTF
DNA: TGTGCCAGCAGTCGGGACGGGGGCTACACCTTC

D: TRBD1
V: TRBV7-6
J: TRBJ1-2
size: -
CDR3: CASSRETGSGYGYTF
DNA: TGTGCCAGCAGCCGCGAGACAGGGAGCGGCTATGGCTACACCTTC

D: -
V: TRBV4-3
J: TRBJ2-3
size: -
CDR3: CASSQDWYSTDTQYF
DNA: TGCGCCAGCAGCCAAGATTGGTACAGCACAGATACGCAGTATTTT

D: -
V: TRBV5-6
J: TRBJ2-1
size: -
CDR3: CASSLEGGNEQFF
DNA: TGTGCCAGCAGCTTGGAGGGTGGCAATGAGCAGTTCTTC

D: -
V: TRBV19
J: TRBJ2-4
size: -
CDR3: CASSILEGRAKNIQYF
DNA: TGTGCCAGTAGTATATTGGAGGGGCGAGCCAAAAACATTCAGTACTTC

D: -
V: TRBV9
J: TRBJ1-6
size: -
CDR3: CASSVVDNSPLHF
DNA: TGTGCCAGCAGCGTAGTGGACAATTCACCCCTCCACTTT

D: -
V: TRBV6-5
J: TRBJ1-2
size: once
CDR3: CASSYKGYGYTF
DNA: TGTGCCAGCAGTTACAAGGGGTATGGCTACACCTTC

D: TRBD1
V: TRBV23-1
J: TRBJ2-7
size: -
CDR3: CASSQPDRGLGEQYF
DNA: TGCGCCAGCAGTCAGCCGGACAGGGGCCTGGGGGAGCAGTACTTC

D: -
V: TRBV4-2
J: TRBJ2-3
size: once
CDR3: CASSQDREVGSQYF
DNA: TGTGCCAGCAGCCAAGACAGGGAGGTAGGATCGCAGTATTTT

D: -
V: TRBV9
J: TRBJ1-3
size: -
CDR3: CASSPQGKVNTIYF
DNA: TGTGCCAGCAGCCCTCAGGGGAAGGTCAACACCATATATTTT

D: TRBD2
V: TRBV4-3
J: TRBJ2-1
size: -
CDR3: CASSQETSGGLQWEQFF
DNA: TGCGCCAGCAGCCAAGAAACTAGCGGGGGTTTACAATGGGAGCAGTTCTTC

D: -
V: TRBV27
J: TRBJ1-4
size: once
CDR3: CASKSSALGEKLFF
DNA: TGTGCCAGTAAATCTTCGGCCCTGGGTGAAAAACTGTTTTTT

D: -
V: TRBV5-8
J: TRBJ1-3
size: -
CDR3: CASSSFGGNTIYF
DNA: TGTGCCAGCAGCTCCTTTGGAGGAAACACCATATATTTT

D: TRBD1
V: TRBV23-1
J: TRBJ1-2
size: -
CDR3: CAIKGGGGCYGYTF
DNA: TGCGCCATCAAGGGAGGGGGCGGGTGCTATGGCTACACCTTC

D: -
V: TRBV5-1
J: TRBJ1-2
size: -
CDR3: CASSLGDANYGYTF
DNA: TGCGCCAGCAGCTTAGGTGACGCTAACTATGGCTACACCTTC

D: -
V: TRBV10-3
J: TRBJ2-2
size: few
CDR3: CAVATGLIPTGELFF
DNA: TGTGCCGTAGCAACAGGTCTGATACCCACCGGGGAGCTGTTTTTT

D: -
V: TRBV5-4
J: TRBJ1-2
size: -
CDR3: CASNMGLDNYGYTF
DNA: TGTGCCAGCAACATGGGCCTTGATAACTATGGCTACACCTTC

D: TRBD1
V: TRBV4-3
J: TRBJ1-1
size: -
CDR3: CASSQDRGITEAFF
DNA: TGCGCCAGCAGCCAAGACAGGGGGATCACTGAAGCTTTCTTT

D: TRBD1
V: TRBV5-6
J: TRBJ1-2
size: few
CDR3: CASSPDRGFGYTF
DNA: TGTGCCAGCAGCCCGGACAGGGGGTTTGGCTACACCTTC

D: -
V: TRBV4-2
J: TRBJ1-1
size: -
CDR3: CASSPAGTEAFF
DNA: TGTGCCAGCAGCCCTGCGGGCACTGAAGCTTTCTTT

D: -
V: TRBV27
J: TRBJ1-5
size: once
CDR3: CASSSQGPSNQPQHF
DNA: TGTGCCAGCAGTTCCCAGGGTCCCAGCAATCAGCCCCAGCATTTT

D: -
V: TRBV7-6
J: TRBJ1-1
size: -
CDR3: CASSLISGDEAFF
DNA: TGTGCCAGCAGCTTAATCTCAGGGGACGAAGCTTTCTTT

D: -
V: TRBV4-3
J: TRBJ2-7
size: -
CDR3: CASSQAPSAQYEQYF
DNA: TGCGCCAGCAGCCAAGCTCCCTCGGCCCAGTACGAGCAGTACTTC

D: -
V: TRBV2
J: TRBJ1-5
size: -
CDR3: CASSERRVGQPQHF
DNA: TGTGCCAGCAGTGAAAGAAGGGTAGGTCAGCCCCAGCATTTT

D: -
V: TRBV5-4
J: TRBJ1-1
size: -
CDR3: CASRPGGNTEAFF
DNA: TGTGCCAGCAGACCGGGGGGGAACACTGAAGCTTTCTTT

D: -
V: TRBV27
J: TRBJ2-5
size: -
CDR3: CASSQGRQETQYF
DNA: TGTGCCAGTTCCCAGGGACGGCAAGAGACCCAGTACTTC

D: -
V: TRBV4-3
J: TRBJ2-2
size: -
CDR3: CASSHPLAGELFF
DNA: TGCGCCAGCAGCCACCCATTAGCGGGGGAGCTGTTTTTT

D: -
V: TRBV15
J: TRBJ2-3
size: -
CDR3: CATRRGRNGGDTQYF
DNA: TGTGCCACCAGACGGGGGCGGAACGGTGGAGATACGCAGTATTTT

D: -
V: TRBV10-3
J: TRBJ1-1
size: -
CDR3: CAISAQVNTEAFF
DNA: TGTGCCATCAGTGCACAGGTGAACACTGAAGCTTTCTTT

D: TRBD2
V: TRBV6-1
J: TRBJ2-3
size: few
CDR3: CASSEERGGTDTQYF
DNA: TGTGCCAGCAGTGAAGAGCGGGGGGGCACAGATACGCAGTATTTT

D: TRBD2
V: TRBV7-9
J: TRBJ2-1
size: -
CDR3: CASSLAETSGSWHEQFF
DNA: TGTGCCAGCAGCTTAGCAGAGACTAGCGGGAGCTGGCATGAGCAGTTCTTC

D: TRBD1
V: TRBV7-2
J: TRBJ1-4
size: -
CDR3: CASSFFGQGARKLFF
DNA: TGTGCCAGCAGCTTTTTTGGCCAGGGGGCAAGGAAACTGTTTTTT

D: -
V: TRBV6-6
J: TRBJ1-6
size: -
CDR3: CASSLTGALNSPLHF
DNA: TGTGCCAGCAGCCTGACAGGAGCGCTTAATTCACCCCTCCACTTT

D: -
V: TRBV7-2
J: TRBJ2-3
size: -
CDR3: CASSLAASTDTQYF
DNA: TGTGCCAGCAGCTTAGCGGCTAGCACAGATACGCAGTATTTT

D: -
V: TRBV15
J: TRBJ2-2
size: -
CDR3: CATSRETGVTGELFF
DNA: TGTGCCACCAGCAGAGAGACCGGAGTCACCGGGGAGCTGTTTTTT

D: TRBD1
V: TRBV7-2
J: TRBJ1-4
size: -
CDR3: CASSPATGEDEKLFF
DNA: TGTGCCAGCAGCCCCGCGACAGGGGAGGATGAAAAACTGTTTTTT

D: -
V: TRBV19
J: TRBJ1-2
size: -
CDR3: CASSGIGTVRGYTF
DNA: TGTGCCAGTAGCGGCATCGGGACCGTGAGGGGCTACACCTTC

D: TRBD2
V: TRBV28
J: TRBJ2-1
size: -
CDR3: CASSLAGASGYNEQFF
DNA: TGTGCCAGCAGTTTGGCGGGCGCTAGCGGCTACAATGAGCAGTTCTTC

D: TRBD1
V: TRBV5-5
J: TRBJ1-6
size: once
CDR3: CASSLDRGQGSPLHF
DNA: TGTGCCAGCAGCTTGGACAGGGGCCAGGGTTCACCCCTCCACTTT

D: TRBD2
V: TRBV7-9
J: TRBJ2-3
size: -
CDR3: CASSRRTSGFLNTQYF
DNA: TGTGCCAGCAGCCGTCGGACTAGCGGGTTTTTAAATACGCAGTATTTT

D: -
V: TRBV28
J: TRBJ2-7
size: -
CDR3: CASSLYEQYF
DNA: TGTGCCAGCAGTCTTTACGAGCAGTACTTC

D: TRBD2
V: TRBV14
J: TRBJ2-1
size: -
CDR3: CASSQDIAGGNEQFF
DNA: TGTGCCAGCAGCCAAGATATAGCGGGAGGGAATGAGCAGTTCTTC

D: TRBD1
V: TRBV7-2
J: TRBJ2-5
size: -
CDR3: CASRTGQGGETQYF
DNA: TGTGCCAGCAGAACGGGACAGGGGGGAGAGACCCAGTACTTC

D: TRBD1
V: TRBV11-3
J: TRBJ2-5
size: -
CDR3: CASSRSGTGGQETQYF
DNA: TGTGCCAGCAGCCGATCCGGGACAGGGGGCCAAGAGACCCAGTACTTC

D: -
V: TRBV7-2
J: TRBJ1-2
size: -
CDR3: CASSLANYGYTF
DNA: TGTGCCAGCAGCTTAGCTAACTATGGCTACACCTTC

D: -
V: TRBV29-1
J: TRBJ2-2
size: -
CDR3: CSVELAGENTGELFF
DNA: TGCAGCGTTGAACTTGCAGGAGAGAACACCGGGGAGCTGTTTTTT

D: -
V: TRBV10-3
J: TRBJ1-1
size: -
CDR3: CAGKVGGETEAFF
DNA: TGTGCCGGAAAGGTAGGGGGGGAGACTGAAGCTTTCTTT

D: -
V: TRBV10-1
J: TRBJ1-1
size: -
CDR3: CASSEKMNTEAFF
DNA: TGCGCCAGCAGTGAGAAGATGAACACTGAAGCTTTCTTT

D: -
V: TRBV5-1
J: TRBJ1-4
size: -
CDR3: CASSLGQGEKLFF
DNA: TGCGCCAGCAGCTTGGGGCAGGGTGAAAAACTGTTTTTT

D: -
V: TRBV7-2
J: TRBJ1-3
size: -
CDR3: CASSSSQAFSGNTIYF
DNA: TGTGCCAGCAGCTCTAGTCAGGCCTTCTCTGGAAACACCATATATTTT

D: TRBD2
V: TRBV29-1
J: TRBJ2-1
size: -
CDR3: CSVDLAGGPTYTEQFF
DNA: TGCAGCGTTGATCTAGCGGGAGGGCCAACTTATACTGAGCAGTTCTTC

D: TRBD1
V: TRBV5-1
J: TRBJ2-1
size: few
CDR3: CASSLARGLYNEQFF
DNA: TGCGCCAGCAGCTTGGCCAGGGGGCTGTACAATGAGCAGTTCTTC

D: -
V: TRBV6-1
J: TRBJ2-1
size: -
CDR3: CASSYGNEQFF
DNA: TGTGCCAGCAGTTACGGAAATGAGCAGTTCTTC

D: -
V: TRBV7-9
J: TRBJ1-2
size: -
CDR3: CASSLADYGYTF
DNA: TGTGCCAGCAGTTTAGCGGATTATGGCTACACCTTC

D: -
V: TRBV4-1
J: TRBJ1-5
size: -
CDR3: CASSQDPDGNQPQHF
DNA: TGCGCCAGCAGCCAAGATCCCGACGGTAATCAGCCCCAGCATTTT